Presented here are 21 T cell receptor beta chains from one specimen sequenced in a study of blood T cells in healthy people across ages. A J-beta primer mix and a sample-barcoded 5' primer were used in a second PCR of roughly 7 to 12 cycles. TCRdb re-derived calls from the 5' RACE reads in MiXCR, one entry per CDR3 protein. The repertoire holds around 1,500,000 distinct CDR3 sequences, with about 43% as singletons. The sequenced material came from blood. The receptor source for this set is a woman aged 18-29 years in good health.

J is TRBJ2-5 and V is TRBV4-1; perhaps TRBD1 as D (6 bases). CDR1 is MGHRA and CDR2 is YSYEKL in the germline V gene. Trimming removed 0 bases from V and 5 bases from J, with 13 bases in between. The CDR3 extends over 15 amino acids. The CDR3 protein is CASSQEYRASETQYF. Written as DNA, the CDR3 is TGCGCCAGCAGCCAAGAATACAGGGCTTCGGAGACCCAGTACTTC.

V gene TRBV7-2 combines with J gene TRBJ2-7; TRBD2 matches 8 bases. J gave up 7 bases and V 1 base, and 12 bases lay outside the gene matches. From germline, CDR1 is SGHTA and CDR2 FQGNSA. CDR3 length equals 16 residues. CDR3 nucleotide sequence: TGTGCCAGCAGCTTAGTCGGGAGGGGGTCCTACAATGAGCAGTACTTC. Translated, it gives CASSLVGRGSYNEQYF. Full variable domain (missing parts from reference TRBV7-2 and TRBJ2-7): GAGVSQSPSNKVTEKGKDVELRCDPISGHTALYWYRQSLGQGLEFLIYFQGNSAPDKSGLPSDRFSAERTGGSVSTLTIQRTQQEDSAVYLCASSLVGRGSYNEQYFGPGTRLTVT.

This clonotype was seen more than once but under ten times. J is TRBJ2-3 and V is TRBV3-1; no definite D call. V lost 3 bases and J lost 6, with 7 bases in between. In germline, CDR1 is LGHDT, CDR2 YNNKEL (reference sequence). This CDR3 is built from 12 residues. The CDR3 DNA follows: TGTGCCAGCAGCCAGAATAAGGATACGCAGTATTTT. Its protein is CASSQNKDTQYF.

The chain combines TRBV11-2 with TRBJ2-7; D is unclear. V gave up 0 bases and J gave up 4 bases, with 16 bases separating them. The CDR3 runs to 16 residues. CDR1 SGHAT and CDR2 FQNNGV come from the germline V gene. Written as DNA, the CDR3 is TGTGCCAGCAGCTTAGATTTCGGGCGGCAGATTTACGAGCAGTACTTC. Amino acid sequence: CASSLDFGRQIYEQYF. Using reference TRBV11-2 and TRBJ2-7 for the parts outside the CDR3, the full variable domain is EAGVAQSPRYKIIEKRQSVAFWCNPISGHATLYWYQQILGQGPKLLIQFQNNGVVDDSQLPKDRFSAERLKGVDSTLKIQPAKLEDSAVYLCASSLDFGRQIYEQYFGPGTRLTVT.

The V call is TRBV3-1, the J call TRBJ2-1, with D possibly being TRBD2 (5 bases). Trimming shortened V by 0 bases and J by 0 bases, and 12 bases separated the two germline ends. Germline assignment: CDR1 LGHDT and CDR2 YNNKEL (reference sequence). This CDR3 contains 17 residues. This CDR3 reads CASSQDSTAASYNEQFF. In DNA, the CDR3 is TGTGCCAGCAGCCAAGATAGTACAGCGGCCTCCTACAATGAGCAGTTCTTC.

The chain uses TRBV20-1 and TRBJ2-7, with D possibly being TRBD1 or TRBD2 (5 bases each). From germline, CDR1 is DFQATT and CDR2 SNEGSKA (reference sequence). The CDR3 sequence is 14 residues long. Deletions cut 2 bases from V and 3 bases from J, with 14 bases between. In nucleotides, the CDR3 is TGCAGTGCTAGATTGCCCGGGACCTACTACGAGCAGTACTTC. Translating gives CSARLPGTYYEQYF.

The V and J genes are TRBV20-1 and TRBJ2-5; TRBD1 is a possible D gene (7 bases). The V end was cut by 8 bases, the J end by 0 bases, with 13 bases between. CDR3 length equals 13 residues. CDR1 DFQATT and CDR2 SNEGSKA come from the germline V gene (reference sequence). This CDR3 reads CSWRDSYQETQYF. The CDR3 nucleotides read TGCAGTTGGAGGGACAGCTACCAAGAGACCCAGTACTTC.

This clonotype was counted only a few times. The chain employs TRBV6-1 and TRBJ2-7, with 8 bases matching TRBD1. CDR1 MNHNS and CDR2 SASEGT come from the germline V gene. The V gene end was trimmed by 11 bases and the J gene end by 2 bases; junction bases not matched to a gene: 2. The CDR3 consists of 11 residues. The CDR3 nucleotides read TGTGCCGGACAGGGAACCTACGAGCAGTACTTC. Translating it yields CAGQGTYEQYF.

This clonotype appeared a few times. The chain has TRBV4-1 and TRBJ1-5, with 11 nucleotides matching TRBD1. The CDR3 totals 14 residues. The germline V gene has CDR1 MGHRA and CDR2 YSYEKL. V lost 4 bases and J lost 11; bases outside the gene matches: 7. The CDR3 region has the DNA TGCGCCAGCAGCCTTGGACAGGGGGCAATTGCCCAGCATTTT. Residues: CASSLGQGAIAQHF.

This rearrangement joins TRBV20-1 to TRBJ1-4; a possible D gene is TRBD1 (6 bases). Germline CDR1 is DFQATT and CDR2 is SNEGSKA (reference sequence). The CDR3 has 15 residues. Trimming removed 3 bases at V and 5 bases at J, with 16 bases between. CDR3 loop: CSASLQGAPNEKLFF. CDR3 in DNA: TGCAGTGCTAGCCTACAGGGCGCTCCCAATGAAAAACTGTTTTTT.

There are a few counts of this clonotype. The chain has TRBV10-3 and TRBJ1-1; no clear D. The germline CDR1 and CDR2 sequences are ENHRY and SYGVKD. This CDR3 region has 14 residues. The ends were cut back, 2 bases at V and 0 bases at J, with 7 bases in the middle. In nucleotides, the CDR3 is TGTGCCATCAGTGAGGGGCAGGTGAACACTGAAGCTTTCTTT. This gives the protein CAISEGQVNTEAFF.

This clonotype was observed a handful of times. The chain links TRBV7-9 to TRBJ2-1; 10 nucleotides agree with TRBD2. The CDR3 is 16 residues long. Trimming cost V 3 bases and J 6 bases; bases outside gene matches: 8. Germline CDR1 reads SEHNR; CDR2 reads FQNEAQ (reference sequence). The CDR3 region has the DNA TGTGCCAGCAGCTTTTCCGGGACTAGCGCCACCAATGAGCAGTTCTTC. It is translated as CASSFSGTSATNEQFF.

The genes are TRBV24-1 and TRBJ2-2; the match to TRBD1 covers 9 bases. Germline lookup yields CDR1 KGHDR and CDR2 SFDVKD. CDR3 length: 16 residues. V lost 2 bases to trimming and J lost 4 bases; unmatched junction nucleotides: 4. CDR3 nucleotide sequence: TGTGCCACCAGTGATTGGGACAGGGCGGGCACCGGGGAGCTGTTTTTT. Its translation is CATSDWDRAGTGELFF.

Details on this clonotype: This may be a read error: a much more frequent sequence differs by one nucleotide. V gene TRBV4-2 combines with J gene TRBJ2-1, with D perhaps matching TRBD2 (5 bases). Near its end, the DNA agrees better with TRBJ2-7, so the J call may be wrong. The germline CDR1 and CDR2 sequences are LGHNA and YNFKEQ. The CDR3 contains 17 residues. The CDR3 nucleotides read TGTGCCAGCAGCCAAGAGCTACCGGGATACTCCTACAATGAGCAGTACTTC. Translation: CASSQELPGYSYNEQYF.

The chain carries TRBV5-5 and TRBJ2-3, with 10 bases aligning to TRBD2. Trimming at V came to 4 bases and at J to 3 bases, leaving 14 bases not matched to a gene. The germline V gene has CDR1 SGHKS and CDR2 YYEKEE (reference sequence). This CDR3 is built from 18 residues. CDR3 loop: CASSHGTSATWETDTQYF. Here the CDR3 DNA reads TGTGCCAGCAGCCACGGGACTAGCGCCACCTGGGAGACAGATACGCAGTATTTT.

CDR3 loop: CASSQFGGYEAFF. The CDR3 DNA is TGTGCCAGCAGCCAATTCGGGGGTTATGAAGCTTTCTTT. The V call is TRBV4-2, the J call TRBJ1-1; possible D gene TRBD1, 5 bases. Germline CDR1 LGHNA, CDR2 YNFKEQ. The length of the CDR3 is 13 residues. The V gene lost 2 bases and the J gene lost 7 bases, with 11 bases spanning the gap.

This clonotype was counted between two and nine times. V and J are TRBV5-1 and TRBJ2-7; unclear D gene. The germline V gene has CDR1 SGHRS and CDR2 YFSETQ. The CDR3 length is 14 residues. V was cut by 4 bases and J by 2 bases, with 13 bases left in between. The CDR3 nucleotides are TGCGCCAGCAGCACCGGTTCAAACCCCTACGAGCAGTACTTC. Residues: CASSTGSNPYEQYF. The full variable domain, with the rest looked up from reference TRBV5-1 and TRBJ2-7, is KAGVTQTPRYLIKTRGQQVTLSCSPISGHRSVSWYQQTPGQGLQFLFEYFSETQRNKGNFPGRFSGRQFSNSRSEMNVSTLELGDSALYLCASSTGSNPYEQYFGPGTRLTVT.

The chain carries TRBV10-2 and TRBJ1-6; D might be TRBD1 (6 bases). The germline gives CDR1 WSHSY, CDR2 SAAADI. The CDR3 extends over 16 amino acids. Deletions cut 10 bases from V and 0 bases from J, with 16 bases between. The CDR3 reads CANRDRWNSYNSPLHF. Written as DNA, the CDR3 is TGCGCCAACAGAGACAGGTGGAACTCCTATAATTCACCCCTCCACTTT.

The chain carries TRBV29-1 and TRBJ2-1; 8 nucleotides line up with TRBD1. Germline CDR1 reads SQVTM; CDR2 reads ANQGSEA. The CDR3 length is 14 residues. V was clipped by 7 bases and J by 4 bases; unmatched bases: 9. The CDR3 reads CSDLGTGLYNEQFF. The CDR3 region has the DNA TGCAGCGATCTCGGGACAGGACTATACAATGAGCAGTTCTTC.

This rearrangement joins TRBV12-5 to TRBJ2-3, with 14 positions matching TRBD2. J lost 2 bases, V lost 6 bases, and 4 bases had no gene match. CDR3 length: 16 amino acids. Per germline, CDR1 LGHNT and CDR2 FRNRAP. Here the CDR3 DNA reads TGTGCTAGTGGGACGACTAGCGGGGGGGCCACAGATACGCAGTATTTT. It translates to CASGTTSGGATDTQYF.

Here the CDR3 reads CASSDPTHGEKFF. In nucleotides, the CDR3 is TGTGCCAGCAGTGACCCCACCCACGGGGAAAAGTTTTTT. This chain joins TRBV6-1 and TRBJ1-4; D gene ambiguous. The CDR3 extends over 13 amino acids. Germline V gene data show CDR1 as MNHNS and CDR2 as SASEGT. V was clipped by 3 bases and J by 16 bases, with 18 bases between them.